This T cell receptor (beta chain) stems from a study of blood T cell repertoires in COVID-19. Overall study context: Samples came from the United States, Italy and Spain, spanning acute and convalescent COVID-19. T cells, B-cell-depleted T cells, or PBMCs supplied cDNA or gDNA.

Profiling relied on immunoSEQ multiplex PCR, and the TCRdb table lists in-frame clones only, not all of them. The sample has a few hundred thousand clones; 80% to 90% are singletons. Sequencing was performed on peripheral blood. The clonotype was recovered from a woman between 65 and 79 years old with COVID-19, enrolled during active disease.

The CDR3 protein is CATSDLVAGVDNEQFF. CDR3 sequence (DNA): TGTGCCACCAGTGATTTGGTAGCGGGGGTCGACAATGAGCAGTTCTTC. The chain uses TRBV24-1 and TRBJ2-1; TRBD2 matches at 9 bases. CDR3 size: 16 residues. The junction had 4 bases not matched to a gene; V was cut back by 0 bases and J by 5 bases. Germline lookup yields CDR1 KGHDR and CDR2 SFDVKD.